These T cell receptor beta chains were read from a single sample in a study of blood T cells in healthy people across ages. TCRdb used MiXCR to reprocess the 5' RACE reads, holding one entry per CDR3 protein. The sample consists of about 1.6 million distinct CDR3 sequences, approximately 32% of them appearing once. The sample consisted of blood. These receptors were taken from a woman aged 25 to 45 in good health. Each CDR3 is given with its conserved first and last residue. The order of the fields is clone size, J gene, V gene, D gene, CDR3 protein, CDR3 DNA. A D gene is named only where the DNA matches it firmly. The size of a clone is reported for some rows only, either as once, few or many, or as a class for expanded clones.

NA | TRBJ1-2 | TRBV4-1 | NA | CASSPGTQRGYTF | TGCGCCAGCAGCCCCGGGACTCAAAGGGGCTACACCTTC
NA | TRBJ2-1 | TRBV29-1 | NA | CSVRGGNEQFF | TGCAGCGTTAGGGGGGGCAATGAGCAGTTCTTC
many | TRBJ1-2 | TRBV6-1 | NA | CASSESGSPGGYTF | TGTGCCAGCAGTGAATCGGGGAGCCCGGGTGGCTACACCTTC
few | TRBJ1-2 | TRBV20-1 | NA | CSAIAAPGERGAYGYTF | TGCAGTGCTATTGCGGCGCCAGGGGAGCGGGGAGCCTATGGCTACACCTTC
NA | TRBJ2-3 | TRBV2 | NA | CASIIYPIFTDTQYF | TGTGCCAGCATTATATACCCGATTTTCACAGATACGCAGTATTTT
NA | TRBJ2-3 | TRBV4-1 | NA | CASSPGNAGHTDTQYF | TGCGCCAGCAGCCCGGGGAATGCGGGGCACACAGATACGCAGTATTTT
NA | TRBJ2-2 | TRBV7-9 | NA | CASSFRAGVGSTGELFF | TGTGCCAGCAGCTTTCGGGCAGGTGTCGGGTCCACCGGGGAGCTGTTTTTT
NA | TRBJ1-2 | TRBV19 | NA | CASHRRTTVNMGYTF | TGTGCCAGTCACAGACGGACAACCGTAAATATGGGCTACACCTTC
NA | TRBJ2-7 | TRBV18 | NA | CASSPVFEEQYF | TGTGCCAGCTCTCCCGTCTTTGAAGAGCAGTACTTC
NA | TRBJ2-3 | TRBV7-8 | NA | CASSLGLRGRIDTQYF | TGTGCCAGCAGCTTAGGGTTGAGGGGCCGGATAGATACGCAGTATTTT
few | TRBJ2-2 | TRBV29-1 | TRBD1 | CSGQGHTGELFF | TGCAGCGGACAGGGGCACACCGGGGAGCTGTTTTTT
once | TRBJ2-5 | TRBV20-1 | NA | CSARDGRGAETQYF | TGCAGTGCTAGAGATGGAAGGGGCGCAGAGACCCAGTACTTC
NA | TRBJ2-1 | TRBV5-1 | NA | CASSVESWRNNNEQFF | TGCGCCAGCAGCGTCGAATCTTGGCGGAACAACAATGAGCAGTTCTTC
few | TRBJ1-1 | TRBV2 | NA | CASSEGGADRGAFF | TGTGCCAGCAGTGAAGGGGGGGCGGACCGCGGAGCTTTCTTT
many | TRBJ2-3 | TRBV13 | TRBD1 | CASSLGTGNTDTQYF | TGTGCCAGCAGCCTCGGGACAGGGAACACAGATACGCAGTATTTT
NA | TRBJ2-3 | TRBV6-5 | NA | CASSYRGSEDTQYF | TGTGCCAGCAGTTACAGGGGGTCTGAAGATACGCAGTATTTT
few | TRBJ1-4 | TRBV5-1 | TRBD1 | CASSLWDSNEKLFF | TGCGCCAGCAGCTTGTGGGACAGTAATGAAAAACTGTTTTTT
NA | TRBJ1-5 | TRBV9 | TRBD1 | CASSPGAGTGDNQPQHF | TGTGCCAGCAGCCCAGGGGCTGGGACAGGGGATAATCAGCCCCAGCATTTT
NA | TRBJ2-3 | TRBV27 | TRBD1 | CASGTNRGGTDTQYF | TGTGCCAGCGGAACCAACAGGGGGGGCACAGATACGCAGTATTTT
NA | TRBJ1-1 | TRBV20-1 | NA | CSASTSEAFF | TGCAGTGCTTCGACATCAGAAGCTTTCTTT
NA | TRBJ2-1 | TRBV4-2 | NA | CASSQFVGLTDNEQFF | TGTGCCAGCAGCCAATTCGTAGGACTCACTGACAATGAGCAGTTCTTC
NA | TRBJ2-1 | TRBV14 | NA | CASSQDTHQENEQFF | TGTGCCAGCAGCCAAGATACACACCAGGAGAATGAGCAGTTCTTC
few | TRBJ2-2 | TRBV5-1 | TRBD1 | CASSIRDRETGELFF | TGCGCCAGCAGCATCCGGGACAGGGAGACCGGGGAGCTGTTTTTT
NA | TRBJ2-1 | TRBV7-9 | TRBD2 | CSTGGAYNEQFF | TGCTCCACTGGGGGGGCCTACAATGAGCAGTTCTTC
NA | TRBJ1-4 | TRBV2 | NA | CASKMWLDEKLFF | TGTGCCAGCAAGATGTGGCTGGATGAAAAACTGTTTTTT
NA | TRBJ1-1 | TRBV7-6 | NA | CASSLSSGGANTEAFF | TGTGCCAGCAGCTTATCGTCCGGGGGGGCGAACACTGAAGCTTTCTTT